This TCR beta chain derives from a study of T cells in Graves' hyperthyroidism and ophthalmopathy. Notes on the study in general: Progression to ophthalmopathy was predicted a median of roughly 6.6 months early. Appearing also in blood were most of the thyroid clonotypes expanded above 0.001.

Amplification of TCR beta CDR3 regions used RNA as the template. Carried out on the TCR CDR3, a first-round RT-PCR used the HTBI primer set. TCRdb reprocessed the multiplex PCR reads via MiXCR and lists one record per CDR3 protein. The sample lists about 340,000 distinct CDR3 sequences, roughly 20% occurring once. Trimming stripped 2 bases from V and 3 bases from J, with 8 bases between. The germline CDR1 and CDR2 sequences are GTSNPN and SVGIG (reference sequence). The CDR3 is 13 residues long. Turning to this clonotype: Its target is not known.

Patients aged 18 to 65 with hyperthyroidism were newly diagnosed, with duration under 2 months. Diagnosis relied on clinical symptoms, serum thyroxine and TRAb, thyroid ultrasound and orbital computed tomography. The sequencing input was blood. The chain combines TRBV30 with TRBJ2-1, with D unresolved. This sequence was found in a woman in her 50s with Graves' hyperthyroidism. CDR3 sequence (DNA): TGTGCCTGGAGTCTCGGCAACTACAATGAGCAGTTCTTC. Its translation: CAWSLGNYNEQFF.